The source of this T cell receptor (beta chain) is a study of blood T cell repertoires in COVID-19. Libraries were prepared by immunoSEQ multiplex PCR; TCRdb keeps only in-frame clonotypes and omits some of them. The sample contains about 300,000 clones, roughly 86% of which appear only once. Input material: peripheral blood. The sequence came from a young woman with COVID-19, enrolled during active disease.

The CDR3 region is CASSPLGGNEQYF. The CDR3 coding sequence is TGTGCCAGCAGCCCACTTGGGGGGAACGAGCAGTACTTC. The genes are TRBV6-5 and TRBJ2-7; a possible D gene is TRBD2 (6 bases). V lost 6 bases to trimming and J lost 5 bases, with 14 bases between them. This CDR3 is 13 amino acids long. Germline V lookup: CDR1 MNHEY, CDR2 SVGAGI.